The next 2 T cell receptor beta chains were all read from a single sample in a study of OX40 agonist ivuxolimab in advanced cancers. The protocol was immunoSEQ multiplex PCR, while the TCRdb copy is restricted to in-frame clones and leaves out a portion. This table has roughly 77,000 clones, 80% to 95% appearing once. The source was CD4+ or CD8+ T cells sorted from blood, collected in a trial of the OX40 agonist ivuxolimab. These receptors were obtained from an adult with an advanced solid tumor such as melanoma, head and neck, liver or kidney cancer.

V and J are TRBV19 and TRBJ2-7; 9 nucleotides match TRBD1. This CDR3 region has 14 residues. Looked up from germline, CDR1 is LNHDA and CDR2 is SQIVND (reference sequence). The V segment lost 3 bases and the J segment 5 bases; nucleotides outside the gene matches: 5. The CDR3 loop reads CASSITGGVDEQYF. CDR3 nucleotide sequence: TGTGCCAGTAGTATTACAGGGGGCGTGGACGAGCAGTACTTC.

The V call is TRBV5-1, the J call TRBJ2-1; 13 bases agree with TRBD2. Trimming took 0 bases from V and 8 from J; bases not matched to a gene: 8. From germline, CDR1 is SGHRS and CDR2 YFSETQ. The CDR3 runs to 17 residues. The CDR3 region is CASSLGRTSGGTYEQFF. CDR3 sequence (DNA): TGCGCCAGCAGCTTGGGCCGGACTAGCGGGGGAACGTATGAGCAGTTCTTC.